The clone carrying this T cell receptor (beta chain) was seen a few times. The target antigen is unknown. TCRdb reprocessed the 5' RACE reads via MiXCR and lists one record per CDR3 protein. The table includes about 530,000 distinct CDR3 sequences, roughly 15% detected once. The CDR3 covers 13 residues. Germline V gene sequence: CDR1 LNHDA, CDR2 SQIVND (reference sequence). Trimming removed 2 bases at V and 3 bases at J, with 8 bases between. The data derive from a study of identical twins. Overall study findings and caveats: Sequences that were out-of-frame, alpha and twin-shared displayed an excess of low generation probability.

Another study also made use of these data, one on yellow fever vaccine responses in identical twins.

The receptor comes from a woman aged 18-30 years in good health. Sequenced input: CD4+ T cells sorted from blood. The V call is TRBV19, the J call TRBJ2-7, with D possibly matching TRBD2 (5 bases). CDR3 amino acids: CASSIREGYEQYF. The CDR3 DNA is TGTGCCAGTAGTATACGAGAGGGCTACGAGCAGTACTTC.